Listed below are T cell receptor beta chains from one sample, sequenced in a study of beta chain features in type 1 diabetes. Only in-frame clones appear in the TCRdb table, and some are missing; sequencing was by immunoSEQ multiplex PCR. Among about 320,000 clones listed, 13% to 15% were seen once. Sequencing was performed on central memory CD4+ T cells from blood. All receptors derive from a man in his thirties or forties in good health. The CDR3 runs from the conserved cysteine through the conserved F or W. D genes are given only for firm matches. Clone size is stated in some rows and not others, as once, few, many or a class when expanded.

d_gene: NA; j_gene: TRBJ2-3; abundance: few; v_gene: TRBV6-5; CDR3aa: CASEDSTDTQYF; CDR3nt: TGTGCCAGCGAAGATAGCACAGATACGCAGTATTTT
d_gene: TRBD2; j_gene: TRBJ2-5; abundance: few; v_gene: TRBV11-2; CDR3aa: CASSSKAGTGETQYF; CDR3nt: TGTGCCAGCAGCTCGAAAGCGGGAACTGGGGAGACCCAGTACTTC
d_gene: NA; j_gene: TRBJ1-1; abundance: NA; v_gene: TRBV5-1; CDR3aa: CASSSSSTRMNTEAFF; CDR3nt: TGCGCCAGCAGCTCTTCCTCCACAAGGATGAACACTGAAGCTTTCTTT
d_gene: TRBD1; j_gene: TRBJ2-1; abundance: few; v_gene: TRBV15; CDR3aa: CATSRVRTGGPLSEQFF; CDR3nt: TGTGCCACCAGCAGAGTCCGGACAGGAGGTCCCTTGAGCGAGCAGTTCTTC
d_gene: NA; j_gene: TRBJ2-5; abundance: few; v_gene: TRBV10-3; CDR3aa: CAIRADSSETQYF; CDR3nt: TGTGCCATCAGGGCGGACAGTTCCGAGACCCAGTACTTC
d_gene: TRBD1; j_gene: TRBJ1-2; abundance: NA; v_gene: TRBV19; CDR3aa: CASSDRGLSYTF; CDR3nt: TGTGCCAGTAGCGACAGGGGGCTTAGCTACACCTTC
d_gene: NA; j_gene: TRBJ2-5; abundance: few; v_gene: TRBV13; CDR3aa: CASSLGGVLQETQYF; CDR3nt: TGTGCCAGCAGCTTAGGCGGGGTCCTTCAAGAGACCCAGTACTTC
d_gene: NA; j_gene: TRBJ2-5; abundance: NA; v_gene: TRBV6-4; CDR3aa: CASSARAQETQYF; CDR3nt: TGTGCCAGCAGTGCCCGGGCACAAGAGACCCAGTACTTC
d_gene: TRBD1; j_gene: TRBJ2-5; abundance: few; v_gene: TRBV5-6; CDR3aa: CASSWTGRETQYF; CDR3nt: TGTGCCAGCAGCTGGACAGGGCGAGAGACCCAGTACTTC
d_gene: NA; j_gene: TRBJ2-3; abundance: NA; v_gene: TRBV11-2; CDR3aa: CASSLGPTDTQYF; CDR3nt: TGTGCCAGCAGCTTAGGTCCGACAGATACGCAGTATTTT
d_gene: NA; j_gene: TRBJ2-3; abundance: NA; v_gene: TRBV11-2; CDR3aa: CASSPPLGVGADTQYF; CDR3nt: TGTGCCAGCAGCCCCCCCCTTGGAGTAGGGGCAGATACGCAGTATTTT
d_gene: NA; j_gene: TRBJ1-3; abundance: few; v_gene: TRBV28; CDR3aa: CASSDTGTGNTIYF; CDR3nt: TGTGCCAGCAGTGACACAGGGACTGGAAACACCATATATTTT
d_gene: NA; j_gene: TRBJ2-3; abundance: NA; v_gene: TRBV11-2; CDR3aa: CASSHREGYTDTQYF; CDR3nt: TGTGCCAGCAGCCACCGTGAGGGGTACACAGATACGCAGTATTTT
d_gene: NA; j_gene: TRBJ1-1; abundance: NA; v_gene: TRBV18; CDR3aa: CASSPPLSAAFF; CDR3nt: TGTGCCAGCTCACCCCCACTGTCGGCGGCTTTCTTT
d_gene: TRBD2; j_gene: TRBJ2-5; abundance: few; v_gene: TRBV27; CDR3aa: CASSRTGGTQTQYF; CDR3nt: TGTGCCAGCAGTCGTACGGGGGGGACCCAGACCCAGTACTTC
d_gene: TRBD1; j_gene: TRBJ1-5; abundance: few; v_gene: TRBV5-1; CDR3aa: CASRQGEDRGNQPQHF; CDR3nt: TGCGCCAGCAGACAGGGGGAAGATCGAGGCAATCAGCCCCAGCATTTT
d_gene: TRBD2; j_gene: TRBJ2-3; abundance: NA; v_gene: TRBV11-3; CDR3aa: CASSSFSGSADTQYF; CDR3nt: TGTGCCAGCAGCTCTTTTAGCGGGAGCGCAGATACGCAGTATTTT
d_gene: NA; j_gene: TRBJ2-6; abundance: NA; v_gene: TRBV7-9; CDR3aa: CASSLEGRGFHSGANVLTF; CDR3nt: TGTGCCAGCAGCTTAGAGGGGCGGGGATTTCACTCTGGGGCCAACGTCCTGACTTTC
d_gene: NA; j_gene: TRBJ1-2; abundance: NA; v_gene: TRBV7-9; CDR3aa: CASSSFLGYTF; CDR3nt: TGTGCCAGCAGCTCCTTTCTTGGCTACACCTTC
d_gene: TRBD2; j_gene: TRBJ2-1; abundance: NA; v_gene: TRBV5-6; CDR3aa: CASSSFRLAGEINNEQFF; CDR3nt: TGTGCCAGCAGCTCCTTCCGCCTAGCGGGGGAGATTAACAATGAGCAGTTCTTC
d_gene: NA; j_gene: TRBJ1-5; abundance: few; v_gene: TRBV7-2; CDR3aa: CASSLGGNPNQPQHF; CDR3nt: TGTGCCAGCAGCTTAGGAGGGAATCCGAATCAGCCCCAGCATTTT
d_gene: NA; j_gene: TRBJ1-2; abundance: few; v_gene: TRBV5-1; CDR3aa: CASSLERQYGYTF; CDR3nt: TGCGCCAGCAGCTTGGAACGGCAATATGGCTACACCTTC
d_gene: NA; j_gene: TRBJ2-7; abundance: few; v_gene: TRBV13; CDR3aa: CASSPRGGYEQYF; CDR3nt: TGTGCCAGCAGCCCCCGGGGTGGCTACGAGCAGTACTTC
d_gene: NA; j_gene: TRBJ1-4; abundance: few; v_gene: TRBV19; CDR3aa: CASSFGQTTNEKLFF; CDR3nt: TGTGCCAGTAGTTTCGGACAGACAACTAATGAAAAACTGTTTTTT
d_gene: TRBD1; j_gene: TRBJ2-7; abundance: many; v_gene: TRBV10-3; CDR3aa: CAISGQGQYEQYF; CDR3nt: TGTGCCATCAGTGGACAGGGTCAGTACGAGCAGTACTTC
d_gene: NA; j_gene: TRBJ1-4; abundance: NA; v_gene: TRBV6-1; CDR3aa: CASRDTGATNEKLFF; CDR3nt: TGTGCCAGCAGGGACACCGGTGCAACTAATGAAAAACTGTTTTTT
d_gene: TRBD2; j_gene: TRBJ2-1; abundance: NA; v_gene: TRBV15; CDR3aa: CATSRTLAASYNEQFF; CDR3nt: TGTGCCACCAGCAGAACCCTAGCGGCCTCCTACAATGAGCAGTTCTTC
d_gene: NA; j_gene: TRBJ1-6; abundance: few; v_gene: TRBV5-6; CDR3aa: CASSLDSVGGTPLHF; CDR3nt: TGTGCCAGCAGCTTGGACAGTGTTGGCGGTACACCCCTCCACTTT
d_gene: NA; j_gene: TRBJ2-4; abundance: few; v_gene: TRBV5-4; CDR3aa: CASSLAGSENIQYF; CDR3nt: TGTGCCAGCAGCTTGGCGGGTAGCGAAAACATTCAGTACTTC
d_gene: TRBD1; j_gene: TRBJ1-5; abundance: NA; v_gene: TRBV19; CDR3aa: CASSPLDRAGSQPQHF; CDR3nt: TGTGCCAGTAGTCCGTTGGACAGGGCGGGTAGTCAGCCCCAGCATTTT
d_gene: NA; j_gene: TRBJ1-2; abundance: NA; v_gene: TRBV11-2; CDR3aa: CASREGGFDYGYTF; CDR3nt: TGTGCCAGCAGAGAGGGCGGATTTGACTATGGCTACACCTTC
d_gene: NA; j_gene: TRBJ2-7; abundance: few; v_gene: TRBV7-2; CDR3aa: CASSYRDIGEQYF; CDR3nt: TGTGCCAGCAGTTACCGGGACATCGGGGAGCAGTACTTC
d_gene: NA; j_gene: TRBJ2-3; abundance: NA; v_gene: TRBV6-1; CDR3aa: CASTPVRGADTQYF; CDR3nt: TGTGCCAGCACCCCAGTGCGGGGCGCAGATACGCAGTATTTT